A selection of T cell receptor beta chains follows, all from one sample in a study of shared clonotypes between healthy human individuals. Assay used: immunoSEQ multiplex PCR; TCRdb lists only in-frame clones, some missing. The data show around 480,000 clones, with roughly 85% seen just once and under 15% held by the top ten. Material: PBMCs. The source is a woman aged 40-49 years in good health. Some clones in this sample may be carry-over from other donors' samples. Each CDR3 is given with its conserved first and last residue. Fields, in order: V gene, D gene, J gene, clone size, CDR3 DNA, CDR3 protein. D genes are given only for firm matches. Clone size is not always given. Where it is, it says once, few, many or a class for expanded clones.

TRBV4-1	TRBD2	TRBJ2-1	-	TGCGCCAGCAGCTCACGAGTGACTAGCGGGAGCGCAAGCTCCTACAATGAGCAGTTCTTC	CASSSRVTSGSASSYNEQFF
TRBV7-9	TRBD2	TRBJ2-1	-	TGTGCCAGCAGCTTTATAGGTAGCGGGGTTGAGCAGTTCTTC	CASSFIGSGVEQFF
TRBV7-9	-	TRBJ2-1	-	TGTGCCAGCAAACGGTCGCAGCCCCTCTACAATGAGCAGTTCTTC	CASKRSQPLYNEQFF
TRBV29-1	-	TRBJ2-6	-	TGCAGCGTGTACCTTTCCGGGGCCAACGTCCTGACTTTC	CSVYLSGANVLTF
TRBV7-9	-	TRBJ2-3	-	TGTGCCAGCAGCTTACGCTCAGGGGTAGGCACAGATACGCAGTATTTT	CASSLRSGVGTDTQYF
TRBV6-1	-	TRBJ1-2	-	TGTGCCAGCAGGGGCAGGGCGGTCTATGGCTACACCTTC	CASRGRAVYGYTF
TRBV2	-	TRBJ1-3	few	TGTGCCAGCAGCCAAGCCCCCGCAGGGGTTGGAAACACCATATATTTT	CASSQAPAGVGNTIYF
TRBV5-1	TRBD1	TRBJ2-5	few	TGCGCCAGCAGCGCCCGGGACAGACAAGAGACCCAGTACTTC	CASSARDRQETQYF
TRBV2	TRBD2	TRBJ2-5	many	TGTGCCAGCAGTAGCGGACTAGCGGGAGAACAGGAGACCCAGTACTTC	CASSSGLAGEQETQYF
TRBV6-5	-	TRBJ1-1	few	TGTGCCAGCAGTTCAGGACAACCGACGGCTGAAGCTTTCTTT	CASSSGQPTAEAFF
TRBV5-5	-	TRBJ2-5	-	TGTGCCAGCAGCCTGGGGCTGAGTTCCTTTCGGGAGACCCAGTACTTC	CASSLGLSSFRETQYF
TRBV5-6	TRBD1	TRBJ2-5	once	TGTGCCAGCAGCGGAAAGACAGGGGCCGAGACCCAGTACTTC	CASSGKTGAETQYF
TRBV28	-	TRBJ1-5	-	TGTGCCAGCAGTTTATGGCAGGACAATCAGCCCCAGCATTTT	CASSLWQDNQPQHF
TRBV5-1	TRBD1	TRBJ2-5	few	TGCGCCAGCAGCTTGGGGGGACAGGCTACGCAAGAGACCCAGTACTTC	CASSLGGQATQETQYF